A single sample is the source of the 19 T cell receptor beta chains below, sequenced in a study of beta chain features in type 1 diabetes. No antigen has been assigned to these receptors. Findings and limits, study-wide: Type 1 diabetes patients had moderately but significantly shorter TCRB CDR3s in all four CD4+ subsets.

The entirety of the isolated RNA underwent reverse transcription, so expressed TCRB transcripts were sequenced. Sequenced by immunoSEQ multiplex PCR; TCRdb stores in-frame clones only, minus some. The sample carries about 710,000 clones, over 11% recorded once. The sequencing input was naive CD4+ T cells from blood. Every receptor here comes from a man aged 18 to 30 with type 1 diabetes.

The chain links TRBV7-9 to TRBJ2-3, with unresolved D. The germline gives CDR1 SEHNR, CDR2 FQNEAQ (reference sequence). The CDR3 totals 15 residues. Deletions cut 2 bases from V and 2 bases from J, with 11 bases between. In DNA, the CDR3 is TGTGCCAGCAGCTTAAGTCAGATGTCCACAGATACGCAGTATTTT. Protein: CASSLSQMSTDTQYF.

CDR3 nucleotide sequence: TGTGCCAGCAGCTTAATGGGAACTTTAGCCAAAAACATTCAGTACTTC. Its translation is CASSLMGTLAKNIQYF. This sequence joins TRBV7-2 and TRBJ2-4, with D unclear. The CDR3 is made up of 16 amino acids. V was pared by 2 bases and J by 0 bases, with 11 bases between. CDR1 is SGHTA, CDR2 FQGNSA, per germline.

This clone showed up just a few times. This chain connects TRBV5-1 to TRBJ2-7; the match to TRBD1 covers 7 bases. The CDR3 consists of 14 residues. The V and J ends lost 0 bases and 4 bases, in that order; junction bases with no gene match: 4. Germline V gives CDR1 SGHRS, CDR2 YFSETQ. The CDR3 DNA reads as TGCGCCAGCAGCTTGGAGACGGGACAGTACGAGCAGTACTTC. Amino acid sequence: CASSLETGQYEQYF.

The rearrangement joins TRBV14 to TRBJ1-5, with D maybe TRBD1 (5 bases). The V gene lost 1 base and the J gene lost 4 bases, with 11 bases spanning the gap. CDR3 length: 15 residues. Germline V gene lookup returns CDR1 SGHDN and CDR2 FVKESK. In nucleotides, the CDR3 is TGTGCCAGCAGCCAAGGGGGACCGGGAAATCAGCCCCAGCATTTT. Protein product: CASSQGGPGNQPQHF.

The rearrangement joins TRBV4-1 to TRBJ1-5; perhaps TRBD1 as D (5 bases). The CDR3 loop spans 14 amino acids. Trimming left V 4 bases short and J 4 bases short, with 11 bases between. Germline V gene data show CDR1 as MGHRA and CDR2 as YSYEKL. DNA of the CDR3: TGCGCCAGCAGCCTAGCAGGGCAGAATCAGCCCCAGCATTTT. Its translation is CASSLAGQNQPQHF.

Of note for this clone: This sample also contains other DNA sequences that code for the same CDR3. The V gene is TRBV29-1, the J gene TRBJ2-3, with 9 bases identical to TRBD1. The V gene's germline CDR1 is SQVTM and CDR2 ANQGSEA. Trimming took 7 bases from V and 5 from J; bases not matched to a gene: 4. The CDR3 loop spans 12 amino acids. CDR3 residues: CSADRGEDTQYF. CDR3 sequence (DNA): TGCAGCGCGGACAGGGGAGAAGATACGCAGTATTTT.

The CDR3 DNA sequence: TGTGCCAGCAGCTTACAGGGAGGGGAGATTCAGTACTTC. This gives the protein CASSLQGGEIQYF. V and J are TRBV5-6 and TRBJ2-4, with a weak D call TRBD2 (7 bases). Germline V gives CDR1 SGHDT, CDR2 YYEEEE. Trimming removed 2 bases from V and 10 bases from J, with 13 bases in between. The CDR3 is 13 residues long.

This chain joins TRBV5-6 and TRBJ2-4; D is unresolved. CDR3 length: 12 amino acids. Germline V lookup: CDR1 SGHDT, CDR2 YYEEEE. Trimming stripped 4 bases from V and 10 bases from J, with 12 bases between. The CDR3 sequence: CASSIRRKIQYF. The CDR3 DNA follows: TGTGCCAGCAGCATAAGACGCAAAATTCAGTACTTC.

V and J are TRBV2 and TRBJ2-7, with D possibly being TRBD1 or TRBD2 (5 bases each). The CDR3 length is 11 residues. Germline V gene lookup returns CDR1 SNHLY and CDR2 FYNNEI. V lost 5 bases, J lost 12 bases, and 14 bases lay in between. The CDR3 spells CASSSSTGTYF. The DNA for the CDR3 is TGTGCCAGCAGTTCCTCTACGGGGACGTACTTC.

This clone has just one count. This sequence joins TRBV25-1 and TRBJ1-2; no firm D call. The germline V and J ends were trimmed by 1 base and 8 bases, with 14 bases remaining between them. Germline CDR1 MGHDK, CDR2 SYGVNS. This CDR3 has 14 amino acids. The CDR3 protein is CASSELAQPLGYTF. CDR3 DNA: TGTGCCAGCAGTGAATTGGCACAGCCCTTGGGCTACACCTTC.

This clone was picked up a small number of times. The rearrangement links TRBV4-3 to TRBJ2-5, with 8 bases that match TRBD2. Germline V gives CDR1 LGHNA, CDR2 YSLEER. The trim removed 7 bases at V and 5 bases at J, leaving 12 bases unmatched. There are 15 residues in the CDR3. The CDR3 nucleotides read TGCGCCAGCACCCGAAGCGGGGGCGCCGGGGAGACCCAGTACTTC. It encodes CASTRSGGAGETQYF.

The CDR3 sequence: CASSEQGAGGELFF. CDR3 in DNA: TGTGCCAGCAGTGAACAGGGGGCCGGCGGGGAGCTGTTTTTT. This chain connects TRBV25-1 to TRBJ2-2; 8 bases match TRBD1. The CDR3 sequence is 14 residues long. The trim removed 2 bases at V and 7 bases at J, leaving 3 bases unmatched. The V gene's germline CDR1 is MGHDK and CDR2 SYGVNS.

This clone turned up a few times. This chain's CDR3 is CASSLSTGAQPQHF. The CDR3 coding sequence is TGCGCCAGCAGTTTGTCAACAGGGGCTCAGCCCCAGCATTTT. This chain connects TRBV10-2 to TRBJ1-5; 7 bases agree with TRBD1. The V and J ends lost 5 bases and 6 bases, in that order; junction bases with no gene match: 7. This CDR3 has 14 amino acids. In germline, CDR1 is WSHSY, CDR2 SAAADI.

The chain is built from TRBV5-1 and TRBJ2-3; D ambiguous. CDR3 size: 14 residues. Trimming shortened V by 0 bases and J by 0 bases, and 5 bases separated the two germline ends. The germline gives CDR1 SGHRS, CDR2 YFSETQ. The CDR3 spells CASSLVASTDTQYF. The CDR3 nucleotides read TGCGCCAGCAGCTTGGTGGCAAGCACAGATACGCAGTATTTT. The full variable domain, its missing parts supplied by reference TRBV5-1 and TRBJ2-3, is KAGVTQTPRYLIKTRGQQVTLSCSPISGHRSVSWYQQTPGQGLQFLFEYFSETQRNKGNFPGRFSGRQFSNSRSEMNVSTLELGDSALYLCASSLVASTDTQYFGPGTRLTVL.

The V gene is TRBV7-2, the J gene TRBJ1-6, with D possibly matching TRBD1 (6 bases). Germline V gene sequence: CDR1 SGHTA, CDR2 FQGNSA. V dropped 5 bases and J dropped 6 bases, with 11 bases sitting between them. There are 14 residues in the CDR3. CDR3 nucleotides: TGTGCCAGCAGCCTGACAGGCCTTAATTCACCCCTCCACTTT. Translated, it gives CASSLTGLNSPLHF. Full variable domain (outside the CDR3, taken from reference TRBV7-2 and TRBJ1-6): GAGVSQSPSNKVTEKGKDVELRCDPISGHTALYWYRQSLGQGLEFLIYFQGNSAPDKSGLPSDRFSAERTGGSVSTLTIQRTQQEDSAVYLCASSLTGLNSPLHFGNGTRLTVT.

This chain links TRBV4-3 with TRBJ1-1, with a weak D call TRBD1 (5 bases). The ends were cut back, 2 bases at V and 7 bases at J, with 14 bases in the middle. CDR1 LGHNA and CDR2 YSLEER come from the germline V gene. The CDR3 is 14 residues long. CDR3 in amino acids: CASSQLIGTVEAFF. As DNA, the CDR3 is TGCGCCAGCAGCCAACTTATCGGGACGGTTGAAGCTTTCTTT.

This clone occurred a few times. This chain links TRBV18 with TRBJ1-1; the match to TRBD1 covers 7 bases. V trimming: 3 bases; J trimming: 3 bases; junction bases outside the gene matches: 4. The CDR3 runs 14 residues. CDR1 and CDR2 (germline): KGHSH, LQKENI. In DNA, the CDR3 is TGTGCCAGCTCACCCGGACAGGTTGACACTGAAGCTTTCTTT. It translates to CASSPGQVDTEAFF.

The chain uses TRBV7-9 and TRBJ1-2; D is ambiguous. Germline assignment: CDR1 SEHNR and CDR2 FQNEAQ (reference sequence). CDR3 length: 14 amino acids. Trimming removed 1 base at V and 0 bases at J, with 6 bases between. The CDR3 loop reads CASSLDLTNYGYTF. The CDR3 DNA reads as TGTGCCAGCAGCTTAGACCTGACTAACTATGGCTACACCTTC.

Comments on this clone: The junction does not match germline at one end; this may be a read error. This chain uses TRBV5-6 with TRBJ2-3; 11 nucleotides agree with TRBD2. Germline CDR1 reads SGHDT; CDR2 reads YYEEEE. This CDR3 spans 17 amino acids. The CDR3 DNA sequence: TGTGCCAGCAGAGAACTGTTAGCGGGAGGGCCTACAGTTACGCAGTATTTT. This encodes CASRELLAGGPTVTQYF.